The clone carrying this T cell receptor beta chain was seen repeatedly, ten times or more. The sample originates from a study of naive and memory T cell subsets. A UMI-containing oligonucleotide was joined by 3' ligation to the TCR cDNA template. The SP2 primer and nested alpha and beta constant region primers amplified ligated cDNA in four rounds. A single record per CDR3 protein comes from TCRdb applying MiXCR to the 5' RACE reads. The repertoire holds about 48,000 distinct CDR3 sequences, with about 4.4% as singletons. The germline CDR1 and CDR2 sequences are MGHRA and YSYEKL. The V and J ends lost 1 base and 3 bases respectively, with 10 bases between them. The CDR3 extends over 15 amino acids.

The rearrangement links TRBV4-1 to TRBJ2-1; D gene unclear. This TCR derives from a female donor in good health. The CDR3 DNA reads TGCGCCAGCAGCCAAGTGGGCGTCGTCTACAATGAGCAGTTCTTC. Protein product: CASSQVGVVYNEQFF.